This TCR beta chain stems from a study of T cell responses to AZD1222 COVID-19 vaccine. Study results and caveats: Recipients of AZD1222 seropositive at baseline numbered only five or six. Donors skewed white British and female; clonal diversity was possibly underestimated.

This CDR3 spans 14 amino acids. V was shortened by 0 bases and J by 1 base, with 7 bases between the two germline ends. Germline loops: CDR1 SGHRS, CDR2 YFSETQ. Generated by immunoSEQ multiplex PCR, the TCRdb table keeps only in-frame clones and is missing some. The table includes about 81,000 clones, about 92% detected once. Concerning this clone itself: As yet, its antigen is unknown.

The source was peripheral blood, collected on day 0 of AZD1222 vaccination. This sequence originates from an adult in good health. V is TRBV5-1 and J is TRBJ1-1; no reliable D call. As DNA, the CDR3 is TGCGCCAGCAGCTTGGAAGGGCAGAACACTGAAGCTTTCTTT. Translating it yields CASSLEGQNTEAFF.